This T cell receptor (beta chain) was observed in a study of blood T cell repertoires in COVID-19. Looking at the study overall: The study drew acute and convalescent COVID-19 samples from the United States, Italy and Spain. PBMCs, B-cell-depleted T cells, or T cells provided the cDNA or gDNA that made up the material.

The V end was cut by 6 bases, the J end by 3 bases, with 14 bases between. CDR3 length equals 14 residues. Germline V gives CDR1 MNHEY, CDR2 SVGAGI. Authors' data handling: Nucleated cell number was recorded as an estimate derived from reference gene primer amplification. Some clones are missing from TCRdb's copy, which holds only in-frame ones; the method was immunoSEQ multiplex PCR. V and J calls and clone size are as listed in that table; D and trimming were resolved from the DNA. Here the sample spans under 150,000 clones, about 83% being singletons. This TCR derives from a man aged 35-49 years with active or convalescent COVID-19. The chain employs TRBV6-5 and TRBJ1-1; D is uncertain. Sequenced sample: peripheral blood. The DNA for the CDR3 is TGTGCCAGCAGGGGAAGGAGGGAGTACACTGAAGCTTTCTTT. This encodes CASRGRREYTEAFF.